This T cell receptor (beta chain) was sequenced for a study of T-cell reconstitution after alpha-beta-depleted transplantation in children. J was trimmed by 6 bases and V by 7 bases; bases with no gene match: 4. This CDR3 is built from 13 residues. Germline CDR1 DFQATT, CDR2 SNEGSKA (reference sequence). Library preparation (for TCRbeta) was performed with unique molecular identifiers. MiXCR, run by TCRdb on the PCR reads, gives a single entry per CDR3 protein. Of approximately 590,000 distinct CDR3 sequences in the sample, over 9.5% are singletons; the top ten hold roughly 4%. This chain joins TRBV20-1 and TRBJ2-1; TRBD2 agrees at 12 bases. This TCR came from a human donor who donated a stem cell graft to a child with acute myeloid leukemia. Sequencing was performed on PBMCs from the stem cell graft donor, taken from the stem cell graft. The CDR3 spells CSGLAGAGNEQFF. The CDR3 DNA is TGCAGTGGACTAGCGGGAGCAGGCAATGAGCAGTTCTTC.